A selection of T cell receptor beta chains follows, all from one sample in a study of T-cell reconstitution after alpha-beta-depleted transplantation in children. TCRdb reprocessed the PCR reads with MiXCR, giving one entry per CDR3 protein. The sample yields 250,000 to 300,000 distinct CDR3 sequences, over 9% seen once. The material sequenced was PBMCs, taken before TCRalphabeta/CD19-depleted stem cell transplant. The source of these receptors is a boy under three years old with acute myeloid leukemia, due to receive a stem cell transplant. Both conserved end residues are part of each CDR3. D genes are given only for firm matches. Clone size is not always given. Where it is, it says once, few, many or a class for expanded clones.

DNA	CDR3	D	size	V	J
TGTGCCAGCAGCTCTACAGGGGGCGGTGAAAAACTGTTTTTT	CASSSTGGGEKLFF	TRBD1	many	TRBV5-5	TRBJ1-4
TGCAGTGCTAGGGCGAGCGGGAGACTAAGCTCCTACGAGCAGTACTTC	CSARASGRLSSYEQYF	TRBD2	.	TRBV20-1	TRBJ2-7
TGTGCCAGCAGCGTTCATCCAGCGGGAGGTAAAACCGGGGAGCTGTTTTTT	CASSVHPAGGKTGELFF	TRBD2	.	TRBV9	TRBJ2-2
TGTGCCAGCAGCTTCGGGGCTACAAACATTCAGTACTTC	CASSFGATNIQYF	.	many	TRBV5-4	TRBJ2-4
TGTGCCAGCAGGGGACTAGCGGGGAGCTCCTACAATGAGCAGTTCTTC	CASRGLAGSSYNEQFF	TRBD2	many	TRBV28	TRBJ2-1
TGCGCCAGCAGCCAAGATCGAGGACTAGCGGTAACAGATACGCAGTATTTT	CASSQDRGLAVTDTQYF	TRBD2	many	TRBV4-1	TRBJ2-3
TGCAGCGTTGAAGATCCGTACAGGGGCCAAGATACGCAGTATTTT	CSVEDPYRGQDTQYF	TRBD1	many	TRBV29-1	TRBJ2-3
TGTGCCAGCAGCCAAGATGTGCTAGCGGGGGGGAATGAGCAGTTCTTC	CASSQDVLAGGNEQFF	TRBD2	many	TRBV14	TRBJ2-1
TGCGCCAGCAGCCGGTTGCGGGACAGGGGTGGGGAGCAGTACTTC	CASSRLRDRGGEQYF	TRBD1	many	TRBV5-1	TRBJ2-7
TGCAGCGCCACCAGGGGTTTGAACACCGGGGAGCTGTTTTTT	CSATRGLNTGELFF	.	few	TRBV29-1	TRBJ2-2
TGTGCCAGCAGTCCCATCACCGGGGAGCTGTTTTTT	CASSPITGELFF	.	many	TRBV12-3/TRBV12-4	TRBJ2-2
TGTGCCAGCTTTAGGGGGGGAGCTAGCACAGATACGCAGTATTTT	CASFRGGASTDTQYF	.	many	TRBV2	TRBJ2-3
TGTGCCAGTAGGTGGACAGGGGCCAACGTCCTGACTTTC	CASRWTGANVLTF	.	.	TRBV19	TRBJ2-6
TGTGCCAGCAGTTCCCCTCCGACAGGCCTGAACACTGAAGCTTTCTTT	CASSSPPTGLNTEAFF	.	few	TRBV28	TRBJ1-1
TGCGCCAGCAGCTTGGAACAGGGTTCACCCCTCCACTTT	CASSLEQGSPLHF	.	many	TRBV5-1	TRBJ1-6
TGTGCCAGCAGGGAGGTGGAGACCCAGTACTTC	CASREVETQYF	.	many	TRBV12-3/TRBV12-4	TRBJ2-5
TGTGCCAGCAGCTTAGATGCAGGCCCTTATGGCTACACCTTC	CASSLDAGPYGYTF	.	many	TRBV7-2	TRBJ1-2
TGTGCCAGCAGCCATGCGAGTTACTACGAGCAGTACTTC	CASSHASYYEQYF	.	many	TRBV3-1	TRBJ2-7
TGTGCCAGCAGCTTTTTTGGACGGGGGGCCCCATCTGAGCAGTTCTTC	CASSFFGRGAPSEQFF	.	.	TRBV7-6	TRBJ2-1
TGTGCCAGCAGCCCCGAACAGGGGAGCAATCAGCCCCAGCATTTT	CASSPEQGSNQPQHF	TRBD1	many	TRBV28	TRBJ1-5
TGCGCCAGCAGCCCTACAGGGGGCTTGAACACTGAAGCTTTCTTT	CASSPTGGLNTEAFF	TRBD1	many	TRBV5-1	TRBJ1-1
TGTGCCAGCAGTCCCCGACAGGATATTAATTCACCCCTCCACTTT	CASSPRQDINSPLHF	.	many	TRBV27	TRBJ1-6